Each of the 5 T cell receptor beta chains below was sequenced from the same sample in a study of cytomegalovirus exposure and HLA in healthy donors. Vbeta (60) and Jbeta (13) primers were used in the PCR. Generated by immunoSEQ multiplex PCR, the TCRdb table keeps only in-frame clones and is missing some. The table shows 100,000 to 150,000 clones, with 70% to 80% occurring only once. The material sequenced was PBMCs. The origin of the receptors is a woman aged 60-75 years in good health and CMV-seropositive.

The chain recombines TRBV7-9 with TRBJ1-1; a possible D gene is TRBD1 (5 bases). V gave up 1 base and J gave up 1 base, with 10 bases separating them. The CDR3 has 15 amino acids. In germline, CDR1 is SEHNR, CDR2 FQNEAQ (reference sequence). The CDR3 nucleotides are TGTGCCAGCAGCTTAGGCGGGGGACCGAACACTGAAGCTTTCTTT. This gives the protein CASSLGGGPNTEAFF. Variable domain in full (rest from reference TRBV7-9 and TRBJ1-1): DTGVSQNPRHKITKRGQNVTFRCDPISEHNRLYWYRQTLGQGPEFLTYFQNEAQLEKSRLLSDRFSAERPKGSFSTLEIQRTEQGDSAMYLCASSLGGGPNTEAFFGQGTRLTVV.

This rearrangement joins TRBV6-5 to TRBJ1-2; D gene uncertain. Looked up from germline, CDR1 is MNHEY and CDR2 is SVGAGI. Trimming cost V 8 bases and J 4 bases, with 17 bases left between them. This CDR3 is built from 14 residues. The DNA of the CDR3 is TGTGCCAGCCAGCCGACTCCATTCGTCTATGGCTACACCTTC. Protein: CASQPTPFVYGYTF.

This clone was seen once. The chain links TRBV9 to TRBJ1-4; TRBD1 is a possible D gene (6 bases). This CDR3 has 15 residues. Trimming removed 4 bases from V and 5 bases from J, with 15 bases in between. Germline CDR1 reads SGDLS; CDR2 reads YYNGEE. CDR3 sequence: CASSLRGGQNEKLFF. DNA of the CDR3: TGTGCCAGCAGCCTCAGAGGGGGTCAGAATGAAAAACTGTTTTTT.

The J gene is TRBJ2-3, the V gene TRBV7-9; a weak D match, TRBD2 (6 bases). There are 15 residues in the CDR3. V dropped 1 base and J dropped 4 bases, with 12 bases sitting between them. CDR1 and CDR2 from the germline V gene are SEHNR and FQNEAQ (reference sequence). As DNA, the CDR3 is TGTGCCAGCAGCTTAGTTCGCGGGGCTTCAGATACGCAGTATTTT. Translation gives CASSLVRGASDTQYF.

This clone has just a few counts. The chain recombines TRBV6-1 with TRBJ1-4, with a tentative D call TRBD1 (6 bases). Trimming left V 4 bases short and J 5 bases short, with 11 bases between. This CDR3 has 14 amino acids. Germline V gene data show CDR1 as MNHNS and CDR2 as SASEGT. The CDR3 reads CASSVLTGNEKLFF. The DNA of the CDR3 is TGTGCCAGCAGTGTCTTAACAGGGAATGAAAAACTGTTTTTT.